This TCR beta chain was retrieved from a study of tumor-infiltrating lymphocytes in primary liver carcinoma. On the study more broadly: The study obtained roughly 3.65 to 7.13 million productive TCRbeta reads per sample, similar across tissue types. Findings and caveats of the study: Relative to tumor region pairs, the tumor-adjacent and tumor-blood pairs showed overlap that was lower.

Unsorted bulk tissue (roughly 19-31 mg) underwent RNA and DNA co-extraction. HBV chronically infected the treatment-naive patients. This clonotype occurred many times. As yet, its antigen is unknown. TCR beta cDNA was prepared out of approximately 500 ng total RNA by means of a constant-region primer. Slightly modified ARM-PCR with three nested multiplex PCR rounds yielded TCR beta libraries. TCRdb re-derived calls from the multiplex PCR reads in MiXCR, one entry per CDR3 protein. This table has around 99,000 distinct CDR3 sequences, about 70% appearing once. This clonotype was sampled from a man aged 40-50 years with primary liver carcinoma and hepatitis B virus infection. The specimen sequenced was tumor-adjacent normal liver tissue.

In nucleotides, the CDR3 is TGTGCCAGCAGCTTGGATCTAGCGGATAGCACAGATACGCAGTATTTT. Its protein product is CASSLDLADSTDTQYF. This chain uses TRBV5-5 with TRBJ2-3; 7 bases line up with TRBD2. The CDR3 is made up of 16 amino acids. The J segment lost 0 bases and the V segment lost 0 bases, leaving 4 bases of the junction unmatched. Germline V gives CDR1 SGHKS, CDR2 YYEKEE (reference sequence). Combining the CDR3 with reference TRBV5-5 and TRBJ2-3 gives the whole variable domain DAGVTQSPTHLIKTRGQQVTLRCSPISGHKSVSWYQQVLGQGPQFIFQYYEKEERGRGNFPDRFSARQFPNYSSELNVNALLLGDSALYLCASSLDLADSTDTQYFGPGTRLTVL.